This TCR beta chain was sequenced for a study of long-term antiretroviral therapy in people with HIV. Samples were assayed with immunoSEQ v3.0 at survey level. Only in-frame clones appear in the TCRdb table, and some are missing; sequencing was by immunoSEQ multiplex PCR. The table includes roughly 16,000 clones, over 75% detected once. CDR3 length equals 16 residues. Trimming removed 0 bases at V and 3 bases at J, with 14 bases between. Germline V gene data show CDR1 as SGDLS and CDR2 as YYNGEE. This sequence originates from a man in his late teens or twenties with HIV. The chain combines TRBV9 with TRBJ2-3; maybe TRBD2 (6 bases). The specimen comprised unsorted PBMCs, sampled 0.1 years before starting antiretroviral therapy. The CDR3 DNA follows: TGTGCCAGCAGCGTAGGGGGGACGCGGGGTACAGATACGCAGTATTTT. Translating gives CASSVGGTRGTDTQYF.